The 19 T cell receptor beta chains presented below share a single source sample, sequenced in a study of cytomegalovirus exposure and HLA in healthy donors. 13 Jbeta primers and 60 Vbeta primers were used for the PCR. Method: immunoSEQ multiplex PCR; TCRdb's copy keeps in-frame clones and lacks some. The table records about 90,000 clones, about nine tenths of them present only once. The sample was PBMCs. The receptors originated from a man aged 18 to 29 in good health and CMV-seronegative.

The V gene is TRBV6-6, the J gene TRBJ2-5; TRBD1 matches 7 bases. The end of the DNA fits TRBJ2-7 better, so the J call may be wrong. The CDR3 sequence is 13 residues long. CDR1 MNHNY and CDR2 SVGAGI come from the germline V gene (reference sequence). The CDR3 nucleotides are TGTGCCAGCAGTTATAACAGGGGCTACGAGCAGTACTTC. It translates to CASSYNRGYEQYF.

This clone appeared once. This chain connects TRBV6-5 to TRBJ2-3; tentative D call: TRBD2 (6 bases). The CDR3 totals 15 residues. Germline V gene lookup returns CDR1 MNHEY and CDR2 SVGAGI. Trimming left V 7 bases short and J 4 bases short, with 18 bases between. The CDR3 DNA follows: TGTGCCAGCACCACACTCGCGGGGAAGGCAGATACGCAGTATTTT. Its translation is CASTTLAGKADTQYF.

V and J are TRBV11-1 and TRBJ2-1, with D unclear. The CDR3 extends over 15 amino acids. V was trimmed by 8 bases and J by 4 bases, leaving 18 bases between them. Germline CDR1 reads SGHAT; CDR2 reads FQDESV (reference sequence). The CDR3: CASHLTRGWYNEQFF. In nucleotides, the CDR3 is TGTGCCAGCCATCTTACCAGAGGTTGGTACAATGAGCAGTTCTTC.

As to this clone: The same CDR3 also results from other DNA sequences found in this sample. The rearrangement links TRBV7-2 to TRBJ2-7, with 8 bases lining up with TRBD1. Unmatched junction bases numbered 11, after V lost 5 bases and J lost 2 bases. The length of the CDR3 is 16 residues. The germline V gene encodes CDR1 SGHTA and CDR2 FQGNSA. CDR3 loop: CASSQRHPGQAYEQYF. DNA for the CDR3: TGTGCCAGCAGCCAACGCCATCCGGGACAGGCCTACGAGCAGTACTTC.

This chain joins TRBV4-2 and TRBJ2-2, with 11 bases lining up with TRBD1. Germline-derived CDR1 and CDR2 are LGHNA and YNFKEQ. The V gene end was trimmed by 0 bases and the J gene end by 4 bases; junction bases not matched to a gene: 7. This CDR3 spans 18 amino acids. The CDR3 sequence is CASSQDPAGTGGTGELFF. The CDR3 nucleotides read TGTGCCAGCAGCCAAGATCCCGCCGGGACAGGGGGCACCGGGGAGCTGTTTTTT.

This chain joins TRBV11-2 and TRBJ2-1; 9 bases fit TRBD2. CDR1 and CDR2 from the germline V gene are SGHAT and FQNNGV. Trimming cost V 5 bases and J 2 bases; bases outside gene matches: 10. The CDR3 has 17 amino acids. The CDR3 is CASSQRARGRAYNEQFF. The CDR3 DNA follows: TGTGCCAGCAGCCAAAGGGCACGCGGGAGGGCCTACAATGAGCAGTTCTTC.

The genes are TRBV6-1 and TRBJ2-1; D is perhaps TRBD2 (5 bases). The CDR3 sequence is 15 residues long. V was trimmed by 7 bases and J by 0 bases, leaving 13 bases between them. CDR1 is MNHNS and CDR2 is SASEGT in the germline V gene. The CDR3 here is CASTRARGSYNEQFF. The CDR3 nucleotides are TGTGCCAGCACACGCGCCCGGGGCTCCTACAATGAGCAGTTCTTC.

CDR3 region: CASSFRTARNTGELFF. CDR3 sequence (DNA): TGTGCCAGCAGTTTCAGGACAGCAAGGAACACCGGGGAGCTGTTTTTT. This sequence joins TRBV2 and TRBJ2-2; tentative D call: TRBD1 (6 bases). V was trimmed by 5 bases and J by 1 base, leaving 14 bases between them. The CDR3 is made up of 16 amino acids. The germline CDR1 and CDR2 sequences are SNHLY and FYNNEI. Full variable domain (rest looked up from reference TRBV2 and TRBJ2-2): EPEVTQTPSHQVTQMGQEVILRCVPISNHLYFYWYRQILGQKVEFLVSFYNNEISEKSEIFDDQFSVERPDGSNFTLKIRSTKLEDSAMYFCASSFRTARNTGELFFGEGSRLTVL.

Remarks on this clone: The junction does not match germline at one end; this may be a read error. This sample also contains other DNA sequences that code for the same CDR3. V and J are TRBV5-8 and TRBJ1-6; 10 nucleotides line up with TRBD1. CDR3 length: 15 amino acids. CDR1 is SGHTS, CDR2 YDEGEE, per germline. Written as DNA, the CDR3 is TGTGCCAGCAGCTGGAAGACAGGGGGCGGTTCACCTCTCCACTTT. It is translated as CASSWKTGGGSPLHF. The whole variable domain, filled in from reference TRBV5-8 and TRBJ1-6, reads EAGVTQSPTHLIKTRGQQATLRCSPISGHTSVYWYQQALGLGLQFLLWYDEGEERNRGNFPPRFSGRQFPNYSSELNVNALELEDSALYLCASSWKTGGGSPLHFGNGTRLTVT.

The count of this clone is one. CDR3 region: CASSSLGTGSSYGYTF. The CDR3 DNA follows: TGTGCCAGCAGTTCCCTCGGGACAGGGAGTAGCTATGGCTACACCTTC. The chain is built from TRBV6-5 and TRBJ1-2, with 9 positions matching TRBD1. Germline lookup yields CDR1 MNHEY and CDR2 SVGAGI. V was pared by 4 bases and J by 4 bases, with 10 bases of the junction left unmatched. The CDR3 runs 16 residues.

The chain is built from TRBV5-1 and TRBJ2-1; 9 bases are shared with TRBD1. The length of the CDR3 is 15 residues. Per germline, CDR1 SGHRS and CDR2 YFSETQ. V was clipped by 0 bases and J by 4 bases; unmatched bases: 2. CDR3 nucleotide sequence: TGCGCCAGCAGCTTGGTGGGACAGGGATACAATGAGCAGTTCTTC. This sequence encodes CASSLVGQGYNEQFF.

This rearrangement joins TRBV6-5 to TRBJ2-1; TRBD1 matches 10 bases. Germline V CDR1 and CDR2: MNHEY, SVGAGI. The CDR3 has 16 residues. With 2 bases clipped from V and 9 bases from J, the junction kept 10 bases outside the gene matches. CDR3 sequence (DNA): TGTGCCAGCAGTTACGGCTTCGGGACAGGGGCGACTGAGCAGTTCTTC. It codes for CASSYGFGTGATEQFF.

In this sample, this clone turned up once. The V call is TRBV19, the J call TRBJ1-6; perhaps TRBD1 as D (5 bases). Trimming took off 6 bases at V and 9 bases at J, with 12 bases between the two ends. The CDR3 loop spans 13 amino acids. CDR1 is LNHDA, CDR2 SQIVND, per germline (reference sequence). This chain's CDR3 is CASRTVGSSPLHF. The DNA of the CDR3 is TGTGCCAGTAGGACAGTGGGAAGTTCACCCCTCCACTTT. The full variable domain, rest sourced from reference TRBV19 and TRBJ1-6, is DGGITQSPKYLFRKEGQNVTLSCEQNLNHDAMYWYRQDPGQGLRLIYYSQIVNDFQKGDIAEGYSVSREKKESFPLTVTSAQKNPTAFYLCASRTVGSSPLHFGNGTRLTVT.

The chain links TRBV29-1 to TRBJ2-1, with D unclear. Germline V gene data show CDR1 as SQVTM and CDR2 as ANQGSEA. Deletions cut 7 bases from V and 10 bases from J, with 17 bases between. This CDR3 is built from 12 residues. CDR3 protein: CSGDILSREQFF. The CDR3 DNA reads TGCAGCGGAGACATTTTAAGCCGGGAGCAGTTCTTC.

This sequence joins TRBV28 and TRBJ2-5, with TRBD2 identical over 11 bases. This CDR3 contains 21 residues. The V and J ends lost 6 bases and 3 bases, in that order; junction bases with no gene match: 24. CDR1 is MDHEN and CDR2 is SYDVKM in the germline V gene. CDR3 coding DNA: TGTGCCAGCAGCTCCACCCTACTTAGCGGGAGGGTGAGCGGTTTGGAAGAGACCCAGTACTTC. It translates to CASSSTLLSGRVSGLEETQYF.

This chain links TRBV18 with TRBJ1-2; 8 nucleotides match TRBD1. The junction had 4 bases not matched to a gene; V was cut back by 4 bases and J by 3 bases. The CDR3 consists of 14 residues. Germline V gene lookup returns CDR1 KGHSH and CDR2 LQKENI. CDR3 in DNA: TGTGCCAGCTCACGCACGGACAGGGACTATGGCTACACCTTC. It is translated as CASSRTDRDYGYTF. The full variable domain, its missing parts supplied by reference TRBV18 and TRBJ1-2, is NAGVMQNPRHLVRRRGQEARLRCSPMKGHSHVYWYRQLPEEGLKFMVYLQKENIIDESGMPKERFSAEFPKEGPSILRIQQVVRGDSAAYFCASSRTDRDYGYTFGSGTRLTVV.

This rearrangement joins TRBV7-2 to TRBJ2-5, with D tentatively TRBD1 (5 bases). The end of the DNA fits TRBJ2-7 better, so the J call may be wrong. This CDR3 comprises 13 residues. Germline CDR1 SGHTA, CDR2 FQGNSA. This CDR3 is CASSLGPQGEQYF. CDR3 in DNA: TGTGCCAGCAGCTTAGGACCTCAGGGCGAGCAGTACTTC.

The CDR3 loop reads CASSLSGRAVHEQYF. CDR3 DNA: TGTGCCAGCAGCTTGAGCGGGAGGGCCGTCCACGAGCAGTACTTC. The chain is built from TRBV7-3 and TRBJ2-7; 10 bases match TRBD2. CDR3 size: 15 residues. V was clipped by 3 bases and J by 5 bases; unmatched bases: 7. CDR1 and CDR2 (germline): SGHTA, FQGTGA.

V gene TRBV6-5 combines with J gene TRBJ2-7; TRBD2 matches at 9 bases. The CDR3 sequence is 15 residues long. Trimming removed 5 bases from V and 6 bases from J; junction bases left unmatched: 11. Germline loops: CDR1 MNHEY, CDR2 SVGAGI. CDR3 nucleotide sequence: TGTGCCAGCAGTCGCCGGACTAGCGAGCCCCGCGAGCAGTACTTC. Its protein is CASSRRTSEPREQYF.